This T cell receptor beta chain was captured by sequencing in a study of T cell responses to AZD1222 COVID-19 vaccine. Overall study context: Second doses at about 4 or about 12 weeks were pooled.

TCRdb's copy holds only in-frame clones and misses some; the assay was immunoSEQ multiplex PCR. The sample records about 260,000 clones, 85% to 95% being singletons. CDR1 and CDR2 from the germline V gene are MNHEY and SVGAGI. This CDR3 has 14 amino acids. Trimming took off 5 bases at V and 10 bases at J, with 17 bases between the two ends. Points on this clone: Its target is unknown.

Study conclusions and caveats: Dominant at 160-218 and 743-854, vaccine-associated CD4 TCRs also spanned spike. Spike-specific TCR breadth and depth rose after two AZD1222 doses. Unmutated variant regions are reportedly the target of nearly half of TCRs that are spike-specific.

V is TRBV6-5 and J is TRBJ1-4, with a tentative D call TRBD1 (5 bases). This receptor was obtained from an adult in good health. The material sequenced was peripheral blood, taken on day 0 of AZD1222 vaccination. The CDR3 loop is CASSPRDLQGKLFF. The CDR3 bases are TGTGCCAGCAGTCCCCGGGACCTCCAGGGAAAACTGTTTTTT.